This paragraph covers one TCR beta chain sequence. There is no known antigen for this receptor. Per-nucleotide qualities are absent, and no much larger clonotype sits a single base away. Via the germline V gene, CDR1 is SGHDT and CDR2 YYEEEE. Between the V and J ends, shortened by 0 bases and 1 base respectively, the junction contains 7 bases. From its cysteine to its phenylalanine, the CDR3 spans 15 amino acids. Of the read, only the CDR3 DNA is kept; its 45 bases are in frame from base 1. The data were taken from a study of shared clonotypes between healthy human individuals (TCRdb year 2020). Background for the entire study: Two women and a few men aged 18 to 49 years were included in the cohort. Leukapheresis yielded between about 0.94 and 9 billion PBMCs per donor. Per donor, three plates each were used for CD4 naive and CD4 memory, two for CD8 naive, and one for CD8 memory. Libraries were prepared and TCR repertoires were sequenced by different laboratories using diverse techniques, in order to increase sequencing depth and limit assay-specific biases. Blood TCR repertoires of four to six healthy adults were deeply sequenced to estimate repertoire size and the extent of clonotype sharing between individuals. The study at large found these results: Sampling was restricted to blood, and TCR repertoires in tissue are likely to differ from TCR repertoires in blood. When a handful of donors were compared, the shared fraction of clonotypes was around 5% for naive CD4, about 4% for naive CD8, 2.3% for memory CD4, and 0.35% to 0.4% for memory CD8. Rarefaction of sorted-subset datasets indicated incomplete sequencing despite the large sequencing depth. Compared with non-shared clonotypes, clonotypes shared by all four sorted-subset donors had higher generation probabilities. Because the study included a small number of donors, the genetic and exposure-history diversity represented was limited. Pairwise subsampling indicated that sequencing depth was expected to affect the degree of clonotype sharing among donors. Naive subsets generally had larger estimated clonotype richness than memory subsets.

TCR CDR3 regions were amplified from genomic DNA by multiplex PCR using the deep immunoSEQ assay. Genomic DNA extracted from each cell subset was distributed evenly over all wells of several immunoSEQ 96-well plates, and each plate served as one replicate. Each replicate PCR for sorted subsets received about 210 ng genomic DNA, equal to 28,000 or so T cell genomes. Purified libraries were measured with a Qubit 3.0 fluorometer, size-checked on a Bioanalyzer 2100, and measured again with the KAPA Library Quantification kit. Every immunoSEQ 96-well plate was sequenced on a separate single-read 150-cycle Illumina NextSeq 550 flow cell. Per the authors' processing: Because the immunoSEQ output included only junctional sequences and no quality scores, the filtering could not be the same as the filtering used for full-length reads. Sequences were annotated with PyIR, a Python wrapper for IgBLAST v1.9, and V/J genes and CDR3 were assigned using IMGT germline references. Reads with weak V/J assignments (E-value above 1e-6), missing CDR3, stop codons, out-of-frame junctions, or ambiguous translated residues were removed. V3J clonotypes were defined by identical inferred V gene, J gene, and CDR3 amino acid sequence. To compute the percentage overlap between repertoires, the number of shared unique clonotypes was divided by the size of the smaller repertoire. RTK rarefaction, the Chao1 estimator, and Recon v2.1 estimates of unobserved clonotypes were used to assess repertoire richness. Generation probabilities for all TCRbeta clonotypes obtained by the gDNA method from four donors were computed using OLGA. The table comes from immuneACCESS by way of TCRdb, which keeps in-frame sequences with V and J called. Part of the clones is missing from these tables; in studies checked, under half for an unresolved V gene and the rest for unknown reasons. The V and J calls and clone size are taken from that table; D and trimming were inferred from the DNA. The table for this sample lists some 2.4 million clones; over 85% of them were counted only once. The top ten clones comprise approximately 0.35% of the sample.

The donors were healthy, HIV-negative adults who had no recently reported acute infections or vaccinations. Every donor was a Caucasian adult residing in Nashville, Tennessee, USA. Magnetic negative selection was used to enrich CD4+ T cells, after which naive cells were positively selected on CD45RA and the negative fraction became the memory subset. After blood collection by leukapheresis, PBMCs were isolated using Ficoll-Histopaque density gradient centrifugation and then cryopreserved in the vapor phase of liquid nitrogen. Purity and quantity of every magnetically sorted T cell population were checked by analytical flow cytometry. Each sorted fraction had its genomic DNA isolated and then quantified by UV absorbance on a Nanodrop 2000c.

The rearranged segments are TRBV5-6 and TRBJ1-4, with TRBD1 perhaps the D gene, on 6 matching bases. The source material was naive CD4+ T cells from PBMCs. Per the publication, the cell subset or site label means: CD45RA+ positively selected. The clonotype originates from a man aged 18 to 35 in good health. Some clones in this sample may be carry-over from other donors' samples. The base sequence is TGTGCCAGCAGCTTGGAGGGACAAACTAATGAAAAACTGTTTTTT. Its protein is CASSLEGQTNEKLFF. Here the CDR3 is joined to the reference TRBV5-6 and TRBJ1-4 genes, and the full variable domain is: DAGVTQSPTHLIKTRGQQVTLRCSPKSGHDTVSWYQQALGQGPQFIFQYYEEEERQRGNFPDRFSGHQFPNYSSELNVNALLLGDSALYLCASSLEGQTNEKLFFGSGTQLSVL.